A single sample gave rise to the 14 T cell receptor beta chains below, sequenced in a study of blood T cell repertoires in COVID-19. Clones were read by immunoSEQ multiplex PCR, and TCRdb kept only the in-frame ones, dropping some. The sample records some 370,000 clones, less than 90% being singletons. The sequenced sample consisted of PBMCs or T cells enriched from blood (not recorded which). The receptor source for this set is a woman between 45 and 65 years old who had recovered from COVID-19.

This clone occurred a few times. The CDR3 reads CAAEGGTSYEQYF. CDR3 nucleotides: TGTGCCGCGGAGGGAGGGACCTCCTACGAGCAGTACTTC. The chain combines TRBV2 with TRBJ2-7, with 7 positions matching TRBD2. J was trimmed by 0 bases and V by 11 bases; bases with no gene match: 7. From germline, CDR1 is SNHLY and CDR2 FYNNEI. The CDR3 covers 13 residues.

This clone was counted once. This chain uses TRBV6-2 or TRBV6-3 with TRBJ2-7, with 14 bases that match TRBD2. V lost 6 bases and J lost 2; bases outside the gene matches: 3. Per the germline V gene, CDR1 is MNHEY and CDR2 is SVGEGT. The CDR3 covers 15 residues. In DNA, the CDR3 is TGTGCCAGCAGCCGGACTAGCGGGGGGACCTACGAGCAGTACTTC. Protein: CASSRTSGGTYEQYF.

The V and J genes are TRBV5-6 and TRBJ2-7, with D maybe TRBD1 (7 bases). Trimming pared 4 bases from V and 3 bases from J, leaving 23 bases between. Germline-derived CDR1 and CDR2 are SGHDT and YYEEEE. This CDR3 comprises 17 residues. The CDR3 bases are TGTGCCAGCAGCGCAACCCGACAGTCAGGGGGGATCTACGAGCAGTACTTC. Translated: CASSATRQSGGIYEQYF.

CDR3 loop: CASSEKLASSYNEQFF. CDR3 DNA: TGTGCCAGCAGTGAAAAGCTGGCTAGCTCCTACAATGAGCAGTTCTTC. V gene TRBV2 combines with J gene TRBJ2-1; D is unresolved. The CDR3 runs to 16 residues. Germline values: CDR1 SNHLY, CDR2 FYNNEI. The ends were cut back, 2 bases at V and 0 bases at J, with 11 bases in the middle.

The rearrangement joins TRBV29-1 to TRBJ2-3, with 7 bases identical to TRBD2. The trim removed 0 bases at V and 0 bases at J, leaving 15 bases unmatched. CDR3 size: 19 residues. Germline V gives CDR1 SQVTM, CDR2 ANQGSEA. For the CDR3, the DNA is TGCAGCGTTGAAGATCGGGATGGGGGAGGGAAAATTAGCACAGATACGCAGTATTTT. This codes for CSVEDRDGGGKISTDTQYF.

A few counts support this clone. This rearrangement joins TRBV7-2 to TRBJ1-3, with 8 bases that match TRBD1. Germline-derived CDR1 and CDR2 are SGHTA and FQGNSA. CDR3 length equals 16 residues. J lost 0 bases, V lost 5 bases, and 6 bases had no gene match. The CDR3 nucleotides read TGTGCCAGCAGCCGCGGACAGGGCCTCTCTGGAAACACCATATATTTT. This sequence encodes CASSRGQGLSGNTIYF. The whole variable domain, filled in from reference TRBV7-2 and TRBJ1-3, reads GAGVSQSPSNKVTEKGKDVELRCDPISGHTALYWYRQSLGQGLEFLIYFQGNSAPDKSGLPSDRFSAERTGGSVSTLTIQRTQQEDSAVYLCASSRGQGLSGNTIYFGEGSWLTVV.

In nucleotides, the CDR3 is TGTGCCAGCAGCCTAGCGGGGGATACGCAGTATTTT. It specifies CASSLAGDTQYF. The V and J genes are TRBV14 and TRBJ2-3, with 8 positions matching TRBD2. This CDR3 has 12 residues. Trimming at V came to 4 bases and at J to 6 bases, leaving 0 bases not matched to a gene. The V gene's germline CDR1 is SGHDN and CDR2 FVKESK.

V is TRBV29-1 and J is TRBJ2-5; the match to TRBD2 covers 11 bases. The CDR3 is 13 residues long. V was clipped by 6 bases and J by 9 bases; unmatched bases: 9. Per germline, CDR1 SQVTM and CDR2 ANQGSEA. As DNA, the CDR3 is TGCAGCGTGGCTACCGGGACTAGCGGTTCCCAGTACTTC. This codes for CSVATGTSGSQYF.

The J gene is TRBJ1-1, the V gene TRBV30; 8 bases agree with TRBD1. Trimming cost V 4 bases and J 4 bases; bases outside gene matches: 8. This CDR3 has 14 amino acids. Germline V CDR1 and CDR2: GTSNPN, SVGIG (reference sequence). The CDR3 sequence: CAWTRRGRGTEAFF. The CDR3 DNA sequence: TGTGCCTGGACACGCAGGGGGCGCGGCACTGAAGCTTTCTTT.

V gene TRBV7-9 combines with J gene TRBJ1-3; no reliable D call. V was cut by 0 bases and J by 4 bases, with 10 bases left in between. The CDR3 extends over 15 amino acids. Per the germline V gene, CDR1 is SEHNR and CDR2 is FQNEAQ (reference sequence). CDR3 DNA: TGTGCCAGCAGCTTAGCTGCAACGGTGGGAAACACCATATATTTT. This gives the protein CASSLAATVGNTIYF.

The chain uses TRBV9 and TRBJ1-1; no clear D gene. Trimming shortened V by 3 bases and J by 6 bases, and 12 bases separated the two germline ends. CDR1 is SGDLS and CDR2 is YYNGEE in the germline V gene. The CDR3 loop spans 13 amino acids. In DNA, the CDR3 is TGTGCCAGCAGCGGGAGATCGACGCCTGAAGCTTTCTTT. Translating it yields CASSGRSTPEAFF.

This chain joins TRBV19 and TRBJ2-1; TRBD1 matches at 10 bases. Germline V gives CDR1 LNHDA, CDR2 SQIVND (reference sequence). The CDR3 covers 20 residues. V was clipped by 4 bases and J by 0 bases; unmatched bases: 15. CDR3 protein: CASSRGGQGNSAHSYNEQFF. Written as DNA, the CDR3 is TGTGCCAGTAGTAGAGGGGGACAGGGGAATTCGGCCCACTCCTACAATGAGCAGTTCTTC.

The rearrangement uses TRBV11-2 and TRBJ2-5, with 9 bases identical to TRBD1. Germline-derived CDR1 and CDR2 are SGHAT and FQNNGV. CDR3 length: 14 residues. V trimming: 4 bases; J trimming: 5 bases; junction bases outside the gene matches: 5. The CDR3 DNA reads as TGTGCCAGCAGCTCCGGGACAGGGTGGGAGACCCAGTACTTC. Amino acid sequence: CASSSGTGWETQYF.

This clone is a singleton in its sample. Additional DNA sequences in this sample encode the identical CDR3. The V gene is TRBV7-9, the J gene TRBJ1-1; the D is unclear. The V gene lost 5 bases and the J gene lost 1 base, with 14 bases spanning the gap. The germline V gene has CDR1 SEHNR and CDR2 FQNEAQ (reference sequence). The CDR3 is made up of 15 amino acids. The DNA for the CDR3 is TGTGCCAGCAGCCTCCCCCGGCGGGGGAACACTGAAGCTTTCTTT. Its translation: CASSLPRRGNTEAFF. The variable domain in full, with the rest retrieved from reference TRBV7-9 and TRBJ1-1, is DTGVSQNPRHKITKRGQNVTFRCDPISEHNRLYWYRQTLGQGPEFLTYFQNEAQLEKSRLLSDRFSAERPKGSFSTLEIQRTEQGDSAMYLCASSLPRRGNTEAFFGQGTRLTVV.